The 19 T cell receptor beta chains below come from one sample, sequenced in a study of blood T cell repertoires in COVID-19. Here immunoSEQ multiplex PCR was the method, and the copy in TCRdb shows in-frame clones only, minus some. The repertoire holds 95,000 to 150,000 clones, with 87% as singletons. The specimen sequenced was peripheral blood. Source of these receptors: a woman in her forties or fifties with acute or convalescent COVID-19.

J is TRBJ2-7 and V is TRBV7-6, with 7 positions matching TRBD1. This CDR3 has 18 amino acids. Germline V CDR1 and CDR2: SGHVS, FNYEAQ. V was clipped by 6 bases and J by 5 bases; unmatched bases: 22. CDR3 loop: CASSLLQRGQGSIDEQYF. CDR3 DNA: TGTGCCAGCAGTCTATTACAAAGGGGGCAGGGATCGATTGACGAGCAGTACTTC.

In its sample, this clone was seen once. DNA for the CDR3: TGTGCCAGCAGCTTATACAGTCATGGGGCCAACGTCCTGACTTTC. Its translation: CASSLYSHGANVLTF. This rearrangement joins TRBV11-1 to TRBJ2-6; the D is unclear. The V gene's germline CDR1 is SGHAT and CDR2 FQDESV (reference sequence). V was trimmed by 2 bases and J by 3 bases, leaving 8 bases between them. CDR3 size: 15 residues.

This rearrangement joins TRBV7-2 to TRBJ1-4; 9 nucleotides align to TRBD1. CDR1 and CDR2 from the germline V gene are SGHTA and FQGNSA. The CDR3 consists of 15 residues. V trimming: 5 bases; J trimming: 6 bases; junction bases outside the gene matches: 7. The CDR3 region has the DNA TGTGCCAGCAGCCCTACAGGGGGCGCACATGAAAAACTGTTTTTT. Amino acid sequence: CASSPTGGAHEKLFF.

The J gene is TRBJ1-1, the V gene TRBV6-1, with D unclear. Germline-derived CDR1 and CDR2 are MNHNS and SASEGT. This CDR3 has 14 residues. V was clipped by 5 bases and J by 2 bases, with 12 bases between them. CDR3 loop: CASSPMRENTEAFF. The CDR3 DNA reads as TGTGCCAGCAGTCCTATGAGGGAAAACACTGAAGCTTTCTTT.

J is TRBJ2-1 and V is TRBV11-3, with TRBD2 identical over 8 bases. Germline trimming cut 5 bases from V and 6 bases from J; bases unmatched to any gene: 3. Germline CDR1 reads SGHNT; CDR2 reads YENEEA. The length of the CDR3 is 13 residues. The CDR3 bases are TGTGCCAGCAGCCGAACTAGCGGCAATGAGCAGTTCTTC. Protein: CASSRTSGNEQFF. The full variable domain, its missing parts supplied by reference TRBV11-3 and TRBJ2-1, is EAGVVQSPRYKIIEKKQPVAFWCNPISGHNTLYWYLQNLGQGPELLIRYENEEAVDDSQLPKDRFSAERLKGVDSTLKIQPAELGDSAVYLCASSRTSGNEQFFGPGTRLTVL.

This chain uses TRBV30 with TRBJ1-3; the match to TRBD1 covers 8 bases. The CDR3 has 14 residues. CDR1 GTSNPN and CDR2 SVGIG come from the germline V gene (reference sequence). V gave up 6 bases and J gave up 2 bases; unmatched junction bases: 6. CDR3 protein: CACRTGSTGNTIYF. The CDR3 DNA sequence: TGTGCCTGCCGGACAGGGTCGACTGGAAACACCATATATTTT.

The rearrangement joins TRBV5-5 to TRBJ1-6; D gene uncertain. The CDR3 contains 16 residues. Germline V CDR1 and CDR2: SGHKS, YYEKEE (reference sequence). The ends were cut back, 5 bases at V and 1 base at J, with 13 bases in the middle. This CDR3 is CASSLWQASYNSPLHF. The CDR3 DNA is TGTGCCAGCAGTCTGTGGCAGGCGTCCTATAATTCACCCCTCCACTTT.

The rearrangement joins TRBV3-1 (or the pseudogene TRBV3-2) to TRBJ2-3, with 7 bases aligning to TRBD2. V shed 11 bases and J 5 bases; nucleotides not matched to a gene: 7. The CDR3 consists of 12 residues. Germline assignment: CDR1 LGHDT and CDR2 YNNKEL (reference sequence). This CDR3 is CASAGRGDTQYF. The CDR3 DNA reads TGTGCCTCAGCGGGGAGGGGAGATACGCAGTATTTT.

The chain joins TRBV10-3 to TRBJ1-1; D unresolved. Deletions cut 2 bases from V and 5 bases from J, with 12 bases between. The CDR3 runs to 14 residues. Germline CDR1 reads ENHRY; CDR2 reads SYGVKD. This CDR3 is CAISEQQSKTEAFF. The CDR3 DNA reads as TGTGCCATCAGTGAGCAACAGTCGAAAACTGAAGCTTTCTTT.

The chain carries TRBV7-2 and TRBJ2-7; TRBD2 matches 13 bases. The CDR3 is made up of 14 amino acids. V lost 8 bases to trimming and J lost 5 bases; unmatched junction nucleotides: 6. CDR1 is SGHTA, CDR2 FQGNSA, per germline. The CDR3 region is CASREGLAGDEQYF. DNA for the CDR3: TGTGCCAGCCGGGAAGGACTAGCGGGAGACGAGCAGTACTTC.

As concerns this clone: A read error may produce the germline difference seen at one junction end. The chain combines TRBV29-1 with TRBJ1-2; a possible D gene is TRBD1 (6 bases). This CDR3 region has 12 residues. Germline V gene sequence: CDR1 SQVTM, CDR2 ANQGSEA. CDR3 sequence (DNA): TGCCGCGTGGGGGGGGCGGGGGGAGGCTACACCTTC. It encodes CRVGGAGGGYTF.

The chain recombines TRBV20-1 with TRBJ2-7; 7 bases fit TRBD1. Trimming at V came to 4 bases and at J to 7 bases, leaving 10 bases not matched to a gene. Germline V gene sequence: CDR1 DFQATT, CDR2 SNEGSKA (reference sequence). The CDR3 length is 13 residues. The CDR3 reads CSATDDREQEQYF. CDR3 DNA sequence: TGCAGTGCTACTGACGACAGGGAGCAAGAGCAGTACTTC.

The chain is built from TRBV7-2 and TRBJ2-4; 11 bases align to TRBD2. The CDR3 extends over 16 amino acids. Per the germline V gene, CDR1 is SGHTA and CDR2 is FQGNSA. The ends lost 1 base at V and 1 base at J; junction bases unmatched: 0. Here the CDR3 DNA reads TGTGCCAGCAGCTTAGTAGCGGGGGGGGCCAAAAACATTCAGTACTTC. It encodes CASSLVAGGAKNIQYF.

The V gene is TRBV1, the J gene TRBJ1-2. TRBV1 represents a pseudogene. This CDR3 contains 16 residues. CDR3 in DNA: TGCACCAGCAGCCAAGATCTTCGGGGGGCGGGTTTCGGCTACACCTTC. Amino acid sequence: CTSSQDLRGAGFGYTF.

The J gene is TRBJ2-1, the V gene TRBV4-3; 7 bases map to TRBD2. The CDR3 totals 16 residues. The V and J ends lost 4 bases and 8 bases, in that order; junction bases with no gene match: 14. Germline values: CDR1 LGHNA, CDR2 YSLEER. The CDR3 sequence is CASSPHGSGIVDEQFF. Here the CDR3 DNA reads TGCGCCAGCAGCCCCCATGGCAGCGGGATCGTCGATGAGCAGTTCTTC.

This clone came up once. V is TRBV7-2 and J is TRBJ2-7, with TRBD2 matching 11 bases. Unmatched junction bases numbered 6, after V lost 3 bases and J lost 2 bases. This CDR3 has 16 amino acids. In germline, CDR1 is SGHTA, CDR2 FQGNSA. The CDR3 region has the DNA TGTGCCAGCAGCTTGGGTAGCGGGGGGGGTCCCTACGAGCAGTACTTC. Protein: CASSLGSGGGPYEQYF.

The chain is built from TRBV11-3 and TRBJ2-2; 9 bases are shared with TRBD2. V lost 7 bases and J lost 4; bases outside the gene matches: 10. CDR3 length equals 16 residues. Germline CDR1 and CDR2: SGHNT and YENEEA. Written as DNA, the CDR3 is TGTGCCAGCACCCACTCGCGGGGGGGCCGCACCGGGGAGCTGTTTTTT. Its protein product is CASTHSRGGRTGELFF.

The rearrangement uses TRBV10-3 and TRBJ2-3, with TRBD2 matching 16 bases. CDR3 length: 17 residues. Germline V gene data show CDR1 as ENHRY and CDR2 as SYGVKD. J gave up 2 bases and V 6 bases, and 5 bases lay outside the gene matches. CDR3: CAISGTSGRAATDTQYF. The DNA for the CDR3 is TGTGCCATCAGCGGGACTAGCGGGAGGGCCGCCACAGATACGCAGTATTTT.

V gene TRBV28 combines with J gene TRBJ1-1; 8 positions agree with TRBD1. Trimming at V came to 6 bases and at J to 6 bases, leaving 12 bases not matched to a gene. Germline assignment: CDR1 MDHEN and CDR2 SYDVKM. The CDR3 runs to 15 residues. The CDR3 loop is CASRGAGGGKAEAFF. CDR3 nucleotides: TGTGCCAGCAGGGGCGCAGGGGGCGGGAAGGCTGAAGCTTTCTTT. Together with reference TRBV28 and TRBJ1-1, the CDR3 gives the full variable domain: DVKVTQSSRYLVKRTGEKVFLECVQDMDHENMFWYRQDPGLGLRLIYFSYDVKMKEKGDIPEGYSVSREKKERFSLILESASTNQTSMYLCASRGAGGGKAEAFFGQGTRLTVV.